The 31 T cell receptor beta chains below all came from one sample that was sequenced in a study of human T cells and chemical hapten exposure. TCRdb reprocessed the RACE reads via MiXCR and lists one record per CDR3 protein. The sample holds about 81,000 distinct CDR3 sequences, about 8% seen once. Time point: patch test 1, 2 weeks after DPC sensitization. Treatment in this sample: therapeutic diphenylcyclopropenone sensitization with weekly scalp DPC. The specimen was whole blood, collected in connection with sensitization to the hapten diphenylcyclopropenone (DPC). These receptors all come from a woman in her twenties or thirties with alopecia areata. Some clones in this sample may be carry-over from other donors' samples.

In its sample, this clonotype was seen many times. This chain links TRBV20-1 with TRBJ2-3, with 7 bases matching TRBD2. Germline CDR1 is DFQATT and CDR2 is SNEGSKA (reference sequence). CDR3 length: 15 amino acids. With 0 bases clipped from V and 0 bases from J, the junction kept 3 bases outside the gene matches. The CDR3 spells CSARDIGGSTDTQYF. CDR3 in DNA: TGCAGTGCTAGAGATATCGGGGGGAGCACAGATACGCAGTATTTT.

At least ten counts were recorded for this clonotype. This chain uses TRBV21-1 with TRBJ1-6; the D call in the table, TRBD1, was not verified against the DNA. TRBV21-1 is a pseudogene segment. The CDR3 runs 15 residues. The DNA for the CDR3 is TGTGCCAGCAGCCCCCGGCGGATTAATAATTCACCCCTCCACTTT. It specifies CASSPRRINNSPLHF.

The table lists this clonotype with a few counts. The V and J genes are TRBV6-2 or TRBV6-3 and TRBJ2-1; D is ambiguous. Germline V lookup: CDR1 MNHEY, CDR2 SVGEGT. This CDR3 spans 11 amino acids. Trimming removed 2 bases at V and 15 bases at J, with 11 bases between. The chain's CDR3 is CASSYRTMPFF. CDR3 in DNA: TGTGCCAGCAGTTACAGGACCATGCCGTTCTTC.

This clonotype was picked up many times. The chain has TRBV7-2 and TRBJ2-1, with D maybe TRBD1 (6 bases). V was shortened by 3 bases and J by 3 bases, with 24 bases between the two germline ends. The CDR3 has 19 amino acids. The germline gives CDR1 SGHTA, CDR2 FQGNSA. The CDR3 sequence: CASSFYPPTRGPFYNEQFF. The DNA for the CDR3 is TGTGCCAGCAGCTTCTACCCACCAACCAGGGGACCGTTCTACAATGAGCAGTTCTTC.

There are many counts of this clonotype. The chain employs TRBV7-9 and TRBJ2-5; TRBD2 matches at 15 bases. Germline trimming cut 5 bases from V and 8 bases from J; bases unmatched to any gene: 18. There are 19 residues in the CDR3. Germline lookup yields CDR1 SEHNR and CDR2 FQNEAQ (reference sequence). Here the CDR3 DNA reads TGTGCCAGCAGCAACTTCGGACTAGCGGGGGGGTCCCCCCCCTTTACCCAGTACTTC. Residues: CASSNFGLAGGSPPFTQYF.

The chain is built from TRBV7-9 and TRBJ1-1; no definite D call. Per the germline V gene, CDR1 is SEHNR and CDR2 is FQNEAQ (reference sequence). Trimming removed 2 bases at V and 1 base at J, with 8 bases between. The CDR3 is 14 amino acids. In DNA form, the CDR3 reads TGTGCCAGCAGCTTAACAGATTCGAACACTGAAGCTTTCTTT. Its translation: CASSLTDSNTEAFF.

This clonotype was detected ten times or more. This chain's CDR3 is CSAVLSGDEQFF. DNA for the CDR3: TGCAGCGCTGTGCTTTCTGGAGATGAGCAGTTCTTC. The chain links TRBV29-1 to TRBJ2-1; D is ambiguous. Germline loops: CDR1 SQVTM, CDR2 ANQGSEA. The CDR3 loop spans 12 amino acids. V was cut by 7 bases and J by 8 bases, with 15 bases left in between.

This clonotype was picked up many times. The chain employs TRBV20-1 and TRBJ2-3, with D perhaps being TRBD1 or TRBD2 (6 bases each). The length of the CDR3 is 15 residues. V lost 4 bases and J lost 1, with 15 bases in between. CDR1 DFQATT and CDR2 SNEGSKA come from the germline V gene (reference sequence). The CDR3 protein is CSATSGGLGTDTQYF. The CDR3 DNA follows: TGCAGTGCTACTAGTGGGGGGCTAGGCACAGATACGCAGTATTTT.

This clonotype was recorded a few times. CDR3 sequence (DNA): TGTGCCAGCTCACAACTACCGGGACAGGGGAACACTGAAGCTTTCTTT. It yields the protein CASSQLPGQGNTEAFF. The chain recombines TRBV18 with TRBJ1-1, with 9 bases matching TRBD1. Unmatched junction bases numbered 7, after V lost 4 bases and J lost 1 base. This CDR3 is built from 16 residues. Germline V CDR1 and CDR2: KGHSH, LQKENI.

Points on this clonotype: This may be a read error: a much more frequent sequence differs by one nucleotide. V is TRBV20-1 and J is TRBJ1-2; a possible D gene is TRBD1 (5 bases). CDR1 and CDR2 (germline): DFQATT, SNEGSKA (reference sequence). This CDR3 comprises 15 residues. The V gene lost 3 bases and the J gene lost 6 bases, with 20 bases spanning the gap. CDR3 region: CSARKSGGTNDGYTF. CDR3 nucleotide sequence: TGCAGTGCTAGGAAATCCGGCGGGACGAACGATGGCTACACCTTC.

This clonotype has just a few counts. The rearrangement joins TRBV3-1 to TRBJ2-3, with TRBD2 matching over 9 bases. Germline V gives CDR1 LGHDT, CDR2 YNNKEL (reference sequence). CDR3 length: 19 amino acids. V lost 0 bases and J lost 4; bases outside the gene matches: 14. The CDR3: CASSQDLNSGGGFSDTQYF. The CDR3 bases are TGTGCCAGCAGCCAAGATCTGAATAGCGGGGGCGGTTTTTCAGATACGCAGTATTTT.

This clonotype was seen repeatedly, ten times or more. This chain connects TRBV3-1 to TRBJ2-3; D is unresolved. V lost 1 base and J 0 bases, leaving 8 bases between the germline ends. The germline V gene has CDR1 LGHDT and CDR2 YNNKEL (reference sequence). The CDR3 length is 15 residues. The CDR3 here is CASSQVSGSTDTQYF. The DNA for the CDR3 is TGTGCCAGCAGCCAAGTCTCCGGGAGCACAGATACGCAGTATTTT.

With regard to this clonotype: Possible read error: a much larger clone is one base away. V gene TRBV6-4 combines with J gene TRBJ2-2, with TRBD2 matching over 10 bases. This CDR3 spans 17 amino acids. With V trimmed by 4 bases and J by 3 bases, 8 bases remained unmatched. Germline CDR1 reads MRHNA; CDR2 reads SNTAGT. The CDR3, as DNA: TGTGCCAGCAGTGCCAGCGGGGGGGCGTGGGACACCGGGGAGCTGTTTTTT. This encodes CASSASGGAWDTGELFF.

The sample holds many counts of this clonotype. The rearrangement joins TRBV6-1 to TRBJ1-1, with TRBD1 as a possible D gene (6 bases). In germline, CDR1 is MNHNS, CDR2 SASEGT. Trimming left V 7 bases short and J 5 bases short, with 14 bases between. The CDR3 totals 13 residues. The chain's CDR3 is CASTLQGWTEAFF. DNA of the CDR3: TGTGCCAGCACCCTACAGGGTTGGACTGAAGCTTTCTTT.

The sample holds many counts of this clonotype. The chain joins TRBV6-2 or TRBV6-3 to TRBJ1-1, with D possibly TRBD1 on 6 matching bases. The germline V and J ends were trimmed by 4 bases and 2 bases, with 14 bases remaining between them. The CDR3 is 15 residues long. Per the germline V gene, CDR1 is MNHEY and CDR2 is SVGEGT. CDR3 nucleotides: TGTGCCAGCAGTTTCCAGTCACAGGGTAACACTGAAGCTTTCTTT. Protein: CASSFQSQGNTEAFF.

The table lists this clonotype with a few counts. V gene TRBV5-1 combines with J gene TRBJ2-7; 8 bases fit TRBD1. Germline V gene sequence: CDR1 SGHRS, CDR2 YFSETQ. The CDR3 runs to 14 residues. V shed 4 bases and J 1 base; nucleotides not matched to a gene: 4. The DNA for the CDR3 is TGCGCCAGCAGCAGGGGACAGGAATCCTACGAGCAGTACTTC. This encodes CASSRGQESYEQYF.

This clonotype came up a few times. J is TRBJ1-6 and V is TRBV18, with 8 bases lining up with TRBD1. The CDR3 spans 16 residues. Trimming removed 0 bases from V and 6 bases from J; junction bases left unmatched: 4. The germline V gene has CDR1 KGHSH and CDR2 LQKENI. CDR3 sequence (DNA): TGTGCCAGCTCACCACCGGACAGGGTGGTTAATTCACCCCTCCACTTT. It codes for CASSPPDRVVNSPLHF.

This chain connects TRBV5-1 to TRBJ2-1; TRBD1 matches 7 bases. V shed 4 bases, J shed 9 bases, and the junction held 13 bases outside the gene matches. Germline CDR1 and CDR2: SGHRS and YFSETQ. CDR3 length equals 15 residues. The CDR3 sequence is CASSSRDRTWREQFF. The CDR3 nucleotides are TGCGCCAGCAGCAGCCGGGACAGAACATGGCGTGAGCAGTTCTTC.

In this sample, this clonotype turned up a few times. This chain uses TRBV7-2 with TRBJ1-1; no firm D call. The CDR3 is 13 amino acids. V dropped 1 base and J dropped 6 bases, with 9 bases sitting between them. Germline V CDR1 and CDR2: SGHTA, FQGNSA. The CDR3 nucleotides are TGTGCCAGCAGCTTAGTTTCCGGGGCTGAAGCTTTCTTT. It is translated as CASSLVSGAEAFF.

This clonotype was counted ten times or more. The chain joins TRBV20-1 to TRBJ2-7, with no clear D. This CDR3 region has 14 residues. Germline lookup yields CDR1 DFQATT and CDR2 SNEGSKA (reference sequence). Trimming left V 5 bases short and J 0 bases short, with 14 bases between. The CDR3 region is CSALQSVSSYEQYF. The CDR3 DNA is TGCAGTGCTCTACAGTCGGTGAGCTCCTACGAGCAGTACTTC.

This clonotype occurred many times. V gene TRBV4-2 combines with J gene TRBJ2-3; 7 bases are shared with TRBD2. The CDR3 covers 16 residues. With 0 bases clipped from V and 3 bases from J, the junction kept 6 bases outside the gene matches. Germline V lookup: CDR1 LGHNA, CDR2 YNFKEQ. CDR3 region: CASSQENGGGTDTQYF. In DNA, the CDR3 is TGTGCCAGCAGCCAAGAGAATGGGGGAGGGACAGATACGCAGTATTTT.

This clonotype was counted ten times or more. The chain employs TRBV14 and TRBJ2-7; 7 nucleotides align to TRBD1. Germline CDR1 is SGHDN and CDR2 is FVKESK. CDR3 length: 14 residues. V lost 2 bases to trimming and J lost 3 bases; unmatched junction nucleotides: 4. The CDR3 region is CASSQSNRGYEQYF. CDR3 DNA sequence: TGTGCCAGCAGCCAAAGCAACAGGGGCTACGAGCAGTACTTC.

The chain joins TRBV29-1 to TRBJ1-3, with D hard to call. The germline V gene encodes CDR1 SQVTM and CDR2 ANQGSEA. This CDR3 comprises 13 residues. The V end lost 5 bases, the J end lost 0 bases, and 8 bases lay between the germline ends. The DNA for the CDR3 is TGCAGCGTTTGGAAGAGCTCTGGAAACACCATATATTTT. It is translated as CSVWKSSGNTIYF.

In this sample, this clonotype turned up many times. The gene calls are TRBV7-2 and TRBJ1-4, with a weak D call TRBD1 (5 bases). The CDR3 extends over 14 amino acids. Trimming pared 1 base from V and 6 bases from J, leaving 9 bases between. CDR1 and CDR2 from the germline V gene are SGHTA and FQGNSA. CDR3 sequence reads: CASSLEGTHEKLFF. CDR3 in DNA: TGTGCCAGCAGCTTAGAGGGGACCCATGAAAAACTGTTTTTT.

This clonotype was seen at least ten times. The chain has TRBV15 and TRBJ2-7, with D tentatively TRBD2 (6 bases). Trimming stripped 0 bases from V and 3 bases from J, with 30 bases between. CDR1 LNHNV and CDR2 YYDKDF come from the germline V gene (reference sequence). This CDR3 is 21 amino acids long. CDR3 nucleotides: TGTGCCACCAGCAGAGATTTGATTGGCACTAGCCAAGGTCCCTTGGACTACGAGCAGTACTTC. This codes for CATSRDLIGTSQGPLDYEQYF.

This clonotype was seen at least ten times. The gene calls are TRBV28 and TRBJ1-4; TRBD1 aligns across 9 bases. V lost 4 bases, J lost 10 bases, and 13 bases stayed unmatched. CDR3 length: 16 residues. Germline CDR1 and CDR2: MDHEN and SYDVKM. Here the CDR3 reads CASSSNWGQGARKLFF. In DNA, the CDR3 is TGTGCCAGCAGTTCGAATTGGGGACAGGGCGCAAGAAAACTGTTTTTT.

This clonotype has ten or more counts. The chain has TRBV2 and TRBJ1-5, with D possibly matching TRBD1 (6 bases). Germline V gene lookup returns CDR1 SNHLY and CDR2 FYNNEI. Deletions cut 3 bases from V and 4 bases from J, with 10 bases between. The CDR3 is made up of 14 amino acids. CDR3 nucleotide sequence: TGTGCCAGCAGTGAGGACAGCCCTAATCAGCCCCAGCATTTT. Protein product: CASSEDSPNQPQHF.

This clonotype showed up just a few times. The rearrangement uses TRBV7-9 and TRBJ1-4; no reliable D call. The CDR3 extends over 13 amino acids. The germline V and J ends were trimmed by 6 bases and 11 bases, with 16 bases remaining between them. Per the germline V gene, CDR1 is SEHNR and CDR2 is FQNEAQ (reference sequence). The CDR3 coding sequence is TGTGCCAGCAGTCGCGGGGAAGGGTCGAAACTGTTTTTT. Protein sequence: CASSRGEGSKLFF. The full variable domain, rest sourced from reference TRBV7-9 and TRBJ1-4, is DTGVSQNPRHKITKRGQNVTFRCDPISEHNRLYWYRQTLGQGPEFLTYFQNEAQLEKSRLLSDRFSAERPKGSFSTLEIQRTEQGDSAMYLCASSRGEGSKLFFGSGTQLSVL.

In its sample, this clonotype was seen many times. The rearrangement links TRBV5-1 to TRBJ2-1; possibly TRBD1 or TRBD2 for D (6 bases each). Germline CDR1 and CDR2: SGHRS and YFSETQ. V gave up 2 bases and J gave up 4 bases, with 10 bases separating them. CDR3 length: 14 residues. CDR3: CASSLRGRYNEQFF. As DNA, the CDR3 is TGCGCCAGCAGCTTACGGGGGCGTTACAATGAGCAGTTCTTC.

This clonotype was observed a handful of times. V gene TRBV7-9 combines with J gene TRBJ1-1; TRBD1 matches 7 bases. The ends lost 5 bases at V and 4 bases at J; junction bases unmatched: 10. Germline lookup yields CDR1 SEHNR and CDR2 FQNEAQ (reference sequence). CDR3 length: 15 amino acids. The CDR3 DNA reads TGTGCCAGCAGCCTAACAGGGGTATGGGGCACTGAAGCTTTCTTT. Its protein product is CASSLTGVWGTEAFF.

This clonotype was observed at least ten times. The chain is built from TRBV20-1 and TRBJ1-1; TRBD1 might be the D (5 bases). This CDR3 is 13 amino acids long. In germline, CDR1 is DFQATT, CDR2 SNEGSKA (reference sequence). The V gene lost 5 bases and the J gene lost 5 bases, with 15 bases spanning the gap. This chain's CDR3 is CSARGGWGTEAFF. DNA of the CDR3: TGCAGTGCTCGGGGGGGATGGGGGACTGAAGCTTTCTTT.